This T cell receptor beta chain was retrieved from a study of vaccination and CD4 T cells after COVID-19. Study at large: Blood was drawn a median around 70 days post second dose, range 14 to 241.

This sample's treatment: approximately nine-day PBMC culture with coronavirus spike peptide pools or control peptides (ViraFEST assay). CD4+ T-cell collection from the unexposed donor predated the COVID-19 pandemic (2011-2018). Before TCRs were sequenced, ViraFEST expanded antigen-specific T cells with peptide pools. A remark on this clonotype: Its antigen is not identified.

CDR1 is SNHLY, CDR2 FYNNEI, per germline. This CDR3 has 14 residues. V lost 10 bases and J lost 9; bases outside the gene matches: 11. An Oncomine TCR Beta short-read assay was used to sequence the DNA from cultured CD4+ T cells. MiXCR was run by TCRdb on the PCR reads, yielding one entry per CDR3 protein. The sample lists about 4,900 distinct CDR3 sequences, roughly 30% occurring once. This chain uses TRBV2 with TRBJ1-6, with TRBD1 matching 8 bases. Sequencing was done on a sample of CD4+ T cells from blood, cultured in vitro. The TCR was taken from a human donor in good health. CDR3 in DNA: TGTGCCACTCGGGGCCAGGGGGCTAGTTCACCCCTCCACTTT. This sequence encodes CATRGQGASSPLHF.